The entry that follows covers one TCR beta chain sequence. Its antigen has not been determined. Per-nucleotide qualities are absent, and no much larger clonotype sits a single base away. The cohort comprised 670 or so healthy bone marrow donors. Cohort members were all nominally healthy when sampled, although unrecorded immune exposures were likely present. The donor was CMV seropositive and was included in the group of 289 seropositive cohort members. A peripheral blood sample was collected from each donor, and TCR beta sequencing was performed on peripheral blood mononuclear cells. Genomic DNA extraction from the blood cell samples was performed with the Qiagen DNeasy Blood Extraction Kit. This sample was taken from a study of cytomegalovirus exposure and HLA in healthy donors (dated 2017 in TCRdb). In terms of the full investigation: An earlier analysis of some 600 of the donors reported over 250 Gb of sequence data and 117 million unique TCR beta sequences obtained from about 200 million T cells. Roughly 310 gigabases of sequencing data and approximately 84 million unique TCR sequences were included in an early release covering around 600 HLA-typed donors. Of the roughly 410 genotyped donors, less than 90% were placed in the genetic ancestry cluster associated with self-reported Caucasian donors. The study was designed to test whether signatures of past pathogen exposure could be identified by cataloging public T cell receptors. The T cell repertoires of around 730 subjects were profiled by immunosequencing and related to cytomegalovirus serostatus. Along with the approximately 700-subject first cohort, a separate validation cohort of around 110 different subjects was used. To predict cytomegalovirus infection status, the study combined high-throughput TCR immunosequencing, statistical association of individual TCRs with disease status, and machine learning. To study patterns of TCR occurrence, a later analysis re-analyzed previously published TCR beta repertoires from several hundred donors and added high-resolution HLA genotyping. Rather than drawing on any new phenotypic data, the later analysis identified candidate immune exposures from TCR beta sequences and the way those sequences occurred across donors. In an earlier analysis of 500 to 650 of the donors, high-throughput TCR beta sequencing was used to judge whether each TCR beta V gene segment behaved as functional or pseudogenic. Donor age, sex, ethnicity and CMV serostatus were collected together with the repertoire data. A later genetic analysis used genome-wide SNP genotypes for about three fifths of the roughly 700 donors, treating that subset as a discovery cohort. All discovery cohort repertoires had been generated using a single sequencing platform. Class I and class II HLA loci were covered by the typing at four-digit resolution. Typing coverage varied by locus: roughly 629-640 donors for A, B, C, DRB1 and DQB1; more than 500 for DQA1; 600 to 610 for DPA1; around 450 for DPB1. Four or five DR-DQ haplotypes were handled as single units for association and clustering, since linkage in the cohort was strong. On average, around 240,000 unique TCR beta nucleotide sequences were sequenced per donor among a few hundred genotyped donors of the cohort, with roughly a sixth of those sequences being non-productive. The research as a whole found: The study gave a list of 150 to 200 TCR beta chains associated with cytomegalovirus. Linkage disequilibrium might explain the correlated functional status among segregating V segments, but an unknown experimental factor could not be excluded. A further reported finding was that TCR beta sequences accurately predicted the HLA-A and HLA-B alleles for most subjects in the first cohort. In a later analysis, most CMV-associated TCR beta chains were found to appear HLA-restricted, with HLA associations seemingly driven largely by CMV exposure. A cluster of highly shared sequence variants was judged likely to be a technical artifact of the sequencing pipeline. In an earlier analysis of 500 to 650 of the donors, most TCR beta V segments appeared in productive rearrangements about 87% or about 30% of the time, broadly matching IMGT annotations. When HLA alleles, especially DR and DQ, strongly co-occurred, attributing TCR associations to individual alleles was difficult. In a later analysis, HLA-associated TCR beta chains were found to be more clonally expanded and to have lower generation probabilities than equally common non-associated chains. Specific HLA alleles were associated with 18,000 or so TCR beta sequences at a false discovery rate of 0.05 in a later analysis. In a later genetic analysis, fewer N-insertions in productive TCRs were reported among donors in an Asian-associated ancestry cluster than the roughly 640-donor mean. An association between a missense DCLRE1C variant and V-gene and J-gene trimming of TCR beta chains was found in a later genetic analysis and replicated in an independent cohort. A later analysis found that TCR association rates varied across HLA loci, with DRB1 alleles showing the most associated TCRs and HLA-C alleles the fewest. Three of the identified cytomegalovirus-associated TCR beta chains were confirmed in vitro to be specific for cytomegalovirus antigens. The earlier analysis of 587 of the donors excluded some 16 rarely observed V segments, including chromosome 9 orphons, because counts were too low. According to a later analysis, parvovirus B19, influenza, CMV and Epstein-Barr virus appeared linked to several top co-occurrence clusters. While some public TCRs were present in many individuals, most TCR sequences turned up only very rarely across donors. Sequencing depth was assumed to be roughly uniform across donors in the presence/absence analyses, though that assumption may not hold. HLA typing was unavailable for some donors at each locus, so association tests used only the typed subset. In this cohort, only TCR beta chains were sequenced, and detectable features were limited by the absence of alpha or paired-chain data. CMV serostatus was the only immune exposure information available for the cohort. According to the authors, the approach could potentially be generalized to other disease states and immunological phenotypes. The classifier was reported to diagnose cytomegalovirus status with high specificity and sensitivity in both the original and validation cohorts.

Receptors were amplified or captured by the immunoSEQ multiplex PCR assay. For the multiplex PCR, a mixture combining 60 forward primers for TCR Vbeta segments and 13 reverse primers for TCR Jbeta segments was used. The CDR3 region of rearranged TCR beta genes was amplified from genomic DNA by a multiplex PCR assay. The Illumina HiSeq System was used to sequence the amplified TCR beta libraries as 87-base-pair reads. The source study handled its data this way. A later analysis counted some 80 million unique TCR beta chains across the 550 to 700 repertoires, and 9 million to 14 million of these chains were shared by at least two donors. Raw reads were error-corrected and collapsed into unique sequences by a nearest-neighbor algorithm in which closely related sequences were merged to remove PCR and sequencing errors. CDR3 sequences were aligned to IMGT reference sequences to assign V, D and J gene segments. For a sequence to be retained, a match of at least six nucleotides was required to both a V gene segment and a J gene segment. Rearrangements were called productive when the CDR3 lacked stop codons and stayed in frame with V and J; all others were non-productive. CDR3 was defined according to IMGT convention as the region running from the second conserved V-encoded cysteine to the conserved J-encoded phenylalanine. The earlier analysis of some 600 of the donors excluded sequences that lacked an unambiguous match to a single V gene segment. In an earlier analysis of a few hundred of the donors, a V segment was called functional when productive rearrangements were above 56.7%, and segregating when the standard deviation between donors exceeded 5%. A statistical classification framework was developed to diagnose cytomegalovirus status using the catalog of TCR beta chain sequences. In a later analysis, V and J genes were assigned by comparing TCR nucleotide sequences against IMGT/GENE-DB human TR gene sequences. In a later analysis, CDR3 sequences and most-parsimonious VDJ recombination scenarios were assigned using the TCRdist pipeline. In a later analysis, every TCR beta chain was defined by the combination of its CDR3 amino acid sequence and its V-gene family, and reads without a unique V-gene family were dropped. A later analysis removed 500 to 650 highly shared, low-generation-probability nucleotide sequences to deal with suspected cross-contamination and a sequencing artifact. For each public chain, a later analysis derived a clonal expansion index from normalized ranks of inferred template counts within each repertoire. In a later analysis, generation probabilities were computed with a VDJ recombination model fitted to out-of-frame rearrangements, and the resulting probabilities were checked against IGoR. A later analysis scored TCR-TCR, TCR-HLA and TCR-CMV co-occurrence with hypergeometric tests, applying a repertoire-size bias correction to TCR pairs. In a later analysis, false discovery rates were estimated by permuting HLA or CMV assignments 20 times. A later analysis grouped co-occurring TCRs with DBSCAN, adding TCRdist sequence similarity when clustering within HLA-allele-positive subsets. Repertoires with fewer than 30,000 or more than 120,000 public chains, plus five repertoires with anomalous nucleotide sharing, were excluded from co-occurrence clustering. Here the immuneACCESS table is served through TCRdb, limited to in-frame sequences with V and J called. Missing clones are a known gap in these copies; in checked studies unresolved V genes cover under half, and the rest lacks a known reason. V and J calls and clone size are given by that table; D and trimming were obtained from the DNA. This sample lists about 110,000 clones; over 60% were detected once. Under 6.5% of the sample lies in the top ten.

Sample: PBMCs. The TCR sequence derives from a woman between 45 and 60 years old in good health and CMV-seropositive.

The CDR3 protein is CASSLLSSGTGPYNEQFF. In nucleotides, the sequence is TGTGCCAGCAGCTTACTCTCGTCCGGGACAGGGCCCTACAATGAGCAGTTCTTC. The chain employs TRBV7-9 and TRBJ2-1; 9 bases in the middle match TRBD1. CDR1 SEHNR and CDR2 FQNEAQ were looked up in the germline V gene (reference sequence). V is cut back by 2 bases and J by 2 bases, with 10 bases in the junction unmatched. The CDR3 runs 18 residues from the cysteine to the phenylalanine. Only the CDR3 DNA stays, 54 bases, in frame from base 1.